This TCR beta chain was documented in a study of cytomegalovirus exposure and HLA in healthy donors. The CDR3 is 14 residues long. Per the germline V gene, CDR1 is SEHNR and CDR2 is FQNEAQ (reference sequence). J was trimmed by 6 bases and V by 4 bases; bases with no gene match: 3. The PCR contained 60 Vbeta and 13 Jbeta primers. TCRdb's copy holds only in-frame clones and misses some; the assay was immunoSEQ multiplex PCR. The repertoire holds 90,000 to 150,000 clones, roughly 80% seen once, with over 0.2% in the top ten. J is TRBJ2-1 and V is TRBV7-9; 10 nucleotides line up with TRBD1. Input material: PBMCs. The clonotype originates from a man in his forties or fifties in good health and CMV-seronegative. CDR3 loop: CASSWDRGINEQFF. CDR3 DNA sequence: TGTGCCAGCAGCTGGGACAGGGGCATCAATGAGCAGTTCTTC.